The rows below give T cell receptor beta chains drawn from one sample of a study of blood T cell repertoires in COVID-19. TCRdb keeps only in-frame clones here, not all; method: immunoSEQ multiplex PCR. This table holds around 370,000 clones, approximately 91% found once. Sequenced input: peripheral blood. Receptors were obtained from a woman in her seventies with COVID-19, enrolled during active disease. Both conserved end residues are part of each CDR3. D genes are given only for firm matches. Where a row states a size, it is once, few, many or the class of an expanded clone; other rows omit it.

d_call clone_size cdr3_length j_call v_call cdr3_nt cdr3_aa
- - 16 TRBJ1-6 TRBV21-1 TGTGCCAGCAGCAAAGGAAGGGACAGGGGTAGTTCACCCCTCCACTTT CASSKGRDRGSSPLHF
TRBD1 once 13 TRBJ1-1 TRBV6-1 TGTGCCAGCAGTGACAGGGGGCAGGGTGAAGCTTTCTTT CASSDRGQGEAFF
TRBD1 - 12 TRBJ2-7 TRBV2 TGTGCCAGCCGCGACAGGGTTTACGAGCAGTACTTC CASRDRVYEQYF
- - 14 TRBJ1-3 TRBV5-1 TGCGCCAGCAGCTTGGGAGTCTCCGGAAACACCATATATTTT CASSLGVSGNTIYF
TRBD1 - 13 TRBJ1-2 TRBV19 TGTGCCAGTAGAGGGGACAGGGGTAATGGCTACACCTTC CASRGDRGNGYTF
TRBD1 - 13 TRBJ2-7 TRBV24-1 TGTGCCACCAGTGATCCGGACAGGGACGAGCAGTACTTC CATSDPDRDEQYF
TRBD1 - 15 TRBJ1-6 TRBV5-1 TGCGCCAGCACCTCAGGGGGCGGGCAAAATTCACCCCTCCACTTT CASTSGGGQNSPLHF
TRBD2 - 16 TRBJ2-5 TRBV5-1 TGCGCCAGCAGCTTGTCTAGCGGGGCTGCTCAAGAGACCCAGTACTTC CASSLSSGAAQETQYF
- once 12 TRBJ2-7 TRBV30 TGTGCCTGGAGTGTGGGGTCGGGGGAGCAGTACTTC CAWSVGSGEQYF
TRBD1 - 16 TRBJ1-2 TRBV10-2 TGCGCCAGCATGCCGACAGGGCTCAGTGTTAATGTGGGCTACACCTTC CASMPTGLSVNVGYTF
- - 14 TRBJ1-1 TRBV7-2 TGTGCCAGCAGCCCCAGGGCGGTGAACACTGAAGCTTTCTTT CASSPRAVNTEAFF
- - 17 TRBJ2-7 TRBV7-9 TGTGCCAGCAGCTTAGGTGGGTTTCGACAGCTCTCCTACGAGCAGTACTTC CASSLGGFRQLSYEQYF
TRBD2 - 17 TRBJ2-3 TRBV7-2 TGTGCCAGCAGCCCCGTGGGTAGCGGGGGGCCTACAGATACGCAGTATTTT CASSPVGSGGPTDTQYF
TRBD1 - 14 TRBJ2-1 TRBV9 TGTGCCAGCAGCGGCCCAGGGGGTGATAATGAGCAGTTCTTC CASSGPGGDNEQFF
TRBD1 - 14 TRBJ1-2 TRBV19 TGTGCCAGTAGTATCCCCCTGACAGGGCTCGGCTACACCTTC CASSIPLTGLGYTF
TRBD1 - 14 TRBJ2-7 TRBV10-3 TGTGCCATCAATAGACAGGGAGAATCCTACGAGCAGTACTTC CAINRQGESYEQYF
- once 11 TRBJ1-2 TRBV29-1 TGCAGCGTCGGGGATAACTATGGCTACACCTTC CSVGDNYGYTF
TRBD1 - 16 TRBJ2-2 TRBV28 TGTGCCAGCAGTTTAAACAGGGGACGGAACACCGGGGAGCTGTTTTTT CASSLNRGRNTGELFF
TRBD2 - 14 TRBJ2-3 TRBV2 TGTGCCAGTGGGACGACGGGGGGGCCAAATACGCAGTATTTT CASGTTGGPNTQYF
- - 11 TRBJ2-5 TRBV2 TGTGCCAGCATCGGACAGGAGACCCAGTACTTC CASIGQETQYF
TRBD1 - 13 TRBJ1-3 TRBV29-1 TGCAACGCGTTAACAGGGGCTGGAAACACCATATATTTT CNALTGAGNTIYF
TRBD1 few 12 TRBJ1-2 TRBV30 TGTGCCTGGAGTGGACAGGGCTGGGGCTACACCTTC CAWSGQGWGYTF
- - 16 TRBJ2-7 TRBV5-5 TGTGCCAGCAGCTTGGAGGGGGGGAGGGCGTCCTACGAGCAGTACTTC CASSLEGGRASYEQYF
TRBD1 - 15 TRBJ1-2 TRBV19 TGTGCCAGTAGTATACCGGGACAGGGAGTAAGTGGCTACACCTTC CASSIPGQGVSGYTF
- - 17 TRBJ1-2 TRBV24-1 TGTGCCACCAGTGATTGGGGGACACCAGCTTGGGGCTATGGCTACACCTTC CATSDWGTPAWGYGYTF
- - 13 TRBJ1-2 TRBV12-3/TRBV12-4 TGTGCCAGCAGTGCCCGGGGGATCTATGGCTACACCTTC CASSARGIYGYTF
TRBD1 - 15 TRBJ1-5 TRBV28 TGTGCCAGCAGTTTGACAGGGGGCGCGAATCCCCCCCAGCATTTT CASSLTGGANPPQHF
- few 14 TRBJ1-1 TRBV7-9 TGTGCCAGCAGCCCACGACAGCCGAACACTGAAGCTTTCTTT CASSPRQPNTEAFF
- - 15 TRBJ1-2 TRBV4-1 TGCGCCAGCAGCCACCCGGCCAGGGGTATCTATGGCTACACCTTC CASSHPARGIYGYTF
TRBD1 - 14 TRBJ1-2 TRBV29-1 TGCAGCGTTGAAGACCCGACAGGGGGCCTTGGCTACACCTTC CSVEDPTGGLGYTF
- - 13 TRBJ1-3 TRBV9 TGTGCCAGCAGTCTAACAGGGGGAAACACCATATATTTT CASSLTGGNTIYF
TRBD1 - 15 TRBJ1-2 TRBV7-8 TGTGCCAGCAGCACCCGGGACAGGGGGGACTATGGCTACACCTTC CASSTRDRGDYGYTF
- - 14 TRBJ2-4 TRBV19 TGTGCCAGTAGTCCGGCGGAAGGGGCCTTTTCGAAGTACTTC CASSPAEGAFSKYF
- - 16 TRBJ1-2 TRBV10-3 TGTGCCATCAGTGAGGGGGGCGAATCCCCGGAGTATGGCTACACCTTC CAISEGGESPEYGYTF
- - 15 TRBJ1-4 TRBV18 TGTGCCAGCTCACCAGTCAGGGGAGCGGCTGAAAAACTGTTTTTT CASSPVRGAAEKLFF
- - 16 TRBJ2-6 TRBV19 TGTGCCAGTAGTATTCAGGGGCCTTCTGGGGCCAACGTCCTGACTTTC CASSIQGPSGANVLTF
- - 12 TRBJ1-2 TRBV24-1 TGTGCCACCAGTGATTTGATCGGTGGCTACACCTTC CATSDLIGGYTF